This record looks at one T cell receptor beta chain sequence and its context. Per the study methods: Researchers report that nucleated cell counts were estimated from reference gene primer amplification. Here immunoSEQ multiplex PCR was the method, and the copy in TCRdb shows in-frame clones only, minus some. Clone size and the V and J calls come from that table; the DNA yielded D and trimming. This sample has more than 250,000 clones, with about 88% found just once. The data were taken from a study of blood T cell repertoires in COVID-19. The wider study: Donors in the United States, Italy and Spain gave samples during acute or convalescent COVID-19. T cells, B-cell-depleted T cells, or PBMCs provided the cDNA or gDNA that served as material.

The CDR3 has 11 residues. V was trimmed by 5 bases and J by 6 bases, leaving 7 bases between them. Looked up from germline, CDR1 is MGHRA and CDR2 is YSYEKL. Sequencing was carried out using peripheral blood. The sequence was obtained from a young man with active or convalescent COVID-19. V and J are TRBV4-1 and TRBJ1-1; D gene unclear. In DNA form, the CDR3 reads TGCGCCAGCAGCGCGAGAGCTGAAGCTTTCTTT. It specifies CASSARAEAFF.